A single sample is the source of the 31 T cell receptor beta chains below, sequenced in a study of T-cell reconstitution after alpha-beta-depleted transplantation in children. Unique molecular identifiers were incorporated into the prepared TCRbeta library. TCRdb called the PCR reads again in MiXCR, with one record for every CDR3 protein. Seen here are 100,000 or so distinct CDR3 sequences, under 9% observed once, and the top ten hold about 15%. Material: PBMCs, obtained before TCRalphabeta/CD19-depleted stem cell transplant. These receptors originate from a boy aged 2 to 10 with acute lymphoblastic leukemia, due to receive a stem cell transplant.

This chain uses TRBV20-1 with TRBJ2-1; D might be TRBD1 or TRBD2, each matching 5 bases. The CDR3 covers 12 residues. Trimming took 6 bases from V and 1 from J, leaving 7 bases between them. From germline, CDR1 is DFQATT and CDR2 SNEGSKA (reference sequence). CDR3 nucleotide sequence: TGCAGTGCGTGGGGGTCCTACAATGAGCAGTTCTTC. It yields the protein CSAWGSYNEQFF.

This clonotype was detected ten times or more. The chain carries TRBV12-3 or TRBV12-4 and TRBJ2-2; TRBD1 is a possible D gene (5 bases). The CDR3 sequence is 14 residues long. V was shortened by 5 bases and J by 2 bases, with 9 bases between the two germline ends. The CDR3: CASSRQSNTGELFF. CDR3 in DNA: TGTGCCAGCAGTCGACAGAGTAACACCGGGGAGCTGTTTTTT.

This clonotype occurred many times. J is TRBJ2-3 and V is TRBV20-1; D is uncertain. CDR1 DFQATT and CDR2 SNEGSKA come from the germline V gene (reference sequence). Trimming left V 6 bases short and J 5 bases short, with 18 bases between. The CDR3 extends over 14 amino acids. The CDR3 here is CSAQDAALGDTQYF. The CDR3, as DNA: TGCAGTGCCCAGGACGCGGCCCTGGGAGATACGCAGTATTTT.

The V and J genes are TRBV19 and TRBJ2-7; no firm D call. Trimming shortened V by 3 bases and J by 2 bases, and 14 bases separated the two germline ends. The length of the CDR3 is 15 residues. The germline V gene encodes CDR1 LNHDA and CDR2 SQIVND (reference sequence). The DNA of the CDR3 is TGTGCCAGTAGTATGGGATACACAAACACCTACGAGCAGTACTTC. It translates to CASSMGYTNTYEQYF.

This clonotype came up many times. CDR3 sequence (DNA): TGCGCCAGCAGCCAAATGACAGACAGCACAGATACGCAGTATTTT. Translated: CASSQMTDSTDTQYF. The J gene is TRBJ2-3, the V gene TRBV5-1, with a possible D match to TRBD1 (5 bases). This CDR3 is built from 15 residues. V lost 4 bases and J 0 bases, leaving 12 bases between the germline ends. Germline loops: CDR1 SGHRS, CDR2 YFSETQ.

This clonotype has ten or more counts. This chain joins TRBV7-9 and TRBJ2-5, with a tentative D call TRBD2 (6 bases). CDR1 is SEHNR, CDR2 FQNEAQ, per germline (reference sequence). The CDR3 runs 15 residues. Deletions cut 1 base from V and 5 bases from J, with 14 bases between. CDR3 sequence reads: CASSLGVGEVETQYF. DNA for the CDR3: TGTGCCAGCAGCTTAGGAGTCGGGGAGGTTGAGACCCAGTACTTC.

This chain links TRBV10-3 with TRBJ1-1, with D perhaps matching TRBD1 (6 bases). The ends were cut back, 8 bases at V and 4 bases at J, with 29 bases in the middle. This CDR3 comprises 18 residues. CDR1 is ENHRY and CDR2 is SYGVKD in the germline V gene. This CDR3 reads CAIARHEGVLPPFTEAFF. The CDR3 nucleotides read TGTGCCATCGCTCGTCACGAGGGGGTCCTTCCTCCCTTCACTGAAGCTTTCTTT.

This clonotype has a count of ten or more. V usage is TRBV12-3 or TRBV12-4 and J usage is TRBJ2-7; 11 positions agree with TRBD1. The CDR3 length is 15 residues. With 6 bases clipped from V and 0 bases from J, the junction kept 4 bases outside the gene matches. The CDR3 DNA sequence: TGTGCCAGCAGGCGGACAGGGGGCGCCTCCTACGAGCAGTACTTC. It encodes CASRRTGGASYEQYF.

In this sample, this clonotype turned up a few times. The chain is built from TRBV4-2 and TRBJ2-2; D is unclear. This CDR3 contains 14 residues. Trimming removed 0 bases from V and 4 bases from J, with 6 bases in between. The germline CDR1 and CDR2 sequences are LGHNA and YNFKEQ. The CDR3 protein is CASSQDPLTGELFF. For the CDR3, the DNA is TGTGCCAGCAGCCAAGATCCCCTCACCGGGGAGCTGTTTTTT.

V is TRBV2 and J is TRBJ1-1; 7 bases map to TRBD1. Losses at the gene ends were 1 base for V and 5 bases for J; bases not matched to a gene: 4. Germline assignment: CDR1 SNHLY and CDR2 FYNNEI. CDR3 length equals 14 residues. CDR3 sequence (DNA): TGTGCCAGCAGTGAAGGCAGGGGGATTACTGAAGCTTTCTTT. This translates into CASSEGRGITEAFF.

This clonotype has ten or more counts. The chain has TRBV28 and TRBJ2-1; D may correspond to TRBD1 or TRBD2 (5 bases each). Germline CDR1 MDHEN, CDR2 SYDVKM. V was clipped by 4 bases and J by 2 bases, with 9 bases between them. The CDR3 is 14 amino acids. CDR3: CASSWDQTYNEQFF. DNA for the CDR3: TGTGCCAGCAGTTGGGACCAAACCTACAATGAGCAGTTCTTC.

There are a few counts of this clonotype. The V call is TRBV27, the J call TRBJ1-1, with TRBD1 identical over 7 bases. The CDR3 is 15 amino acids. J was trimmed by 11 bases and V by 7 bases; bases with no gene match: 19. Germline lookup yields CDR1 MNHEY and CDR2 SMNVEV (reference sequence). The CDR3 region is CASKALGQAHWGAFF. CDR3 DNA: TGTGCCAGCAAAGCCCTCGGACAGGCCCACTGGGGGGCTTTCTTT.

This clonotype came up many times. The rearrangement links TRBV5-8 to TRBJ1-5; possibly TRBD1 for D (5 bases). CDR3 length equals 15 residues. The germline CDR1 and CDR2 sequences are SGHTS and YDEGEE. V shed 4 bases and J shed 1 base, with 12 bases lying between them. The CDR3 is CASSGDGASNQPQHF. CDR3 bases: TGTGCCAGCAGCGGGGACGGAGCGAGCAATCAGCCCCAGCATTTT.

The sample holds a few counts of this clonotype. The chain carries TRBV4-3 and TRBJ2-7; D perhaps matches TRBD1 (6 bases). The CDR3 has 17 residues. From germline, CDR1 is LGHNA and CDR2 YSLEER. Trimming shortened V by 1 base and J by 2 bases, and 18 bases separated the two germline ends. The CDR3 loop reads CASSQARGRDTPYEQYF. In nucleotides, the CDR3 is TGCGCCAGCAGCCAAGCTAGGGGCCGGGACACCCCCTACGAGCAGTACTTC.

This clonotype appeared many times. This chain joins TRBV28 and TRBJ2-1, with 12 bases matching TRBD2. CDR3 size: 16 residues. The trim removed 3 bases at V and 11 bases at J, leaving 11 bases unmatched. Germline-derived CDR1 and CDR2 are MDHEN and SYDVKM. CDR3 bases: TGTGCCAGCAGTTTCCTAGCGGGGGGGCTCCGACCCAAGCAGTTCTTC. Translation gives CASSFLAGGLRPKQFF.

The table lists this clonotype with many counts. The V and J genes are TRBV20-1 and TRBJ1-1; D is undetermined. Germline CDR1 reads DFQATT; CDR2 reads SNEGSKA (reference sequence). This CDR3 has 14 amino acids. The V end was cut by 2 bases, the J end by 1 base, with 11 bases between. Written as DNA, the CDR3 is TGCAGTGCTAGAAGTCCCGCCAGGAACACTGAAGCTTTCTTT. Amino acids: CSARSPARNTEAFF.

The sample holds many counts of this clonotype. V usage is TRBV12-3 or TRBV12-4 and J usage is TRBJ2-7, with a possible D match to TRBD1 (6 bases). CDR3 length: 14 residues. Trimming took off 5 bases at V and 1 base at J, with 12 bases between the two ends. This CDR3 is CASSPQGGSYEQYF. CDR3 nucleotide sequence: TGTGCCAGCAGTCCACAGGGTGGGTCCTACGAGCAGTACTTC.

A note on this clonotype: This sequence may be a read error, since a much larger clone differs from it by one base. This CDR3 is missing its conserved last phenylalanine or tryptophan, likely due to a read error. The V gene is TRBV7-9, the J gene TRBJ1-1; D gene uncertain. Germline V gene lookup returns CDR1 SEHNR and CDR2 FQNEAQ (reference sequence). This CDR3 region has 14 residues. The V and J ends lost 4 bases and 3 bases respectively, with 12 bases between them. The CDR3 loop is CASSSMALDTEAFC. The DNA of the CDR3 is TGTGCCAGCAGCTCAATGGCACTGGACACTGAAGCTTTCTGT.

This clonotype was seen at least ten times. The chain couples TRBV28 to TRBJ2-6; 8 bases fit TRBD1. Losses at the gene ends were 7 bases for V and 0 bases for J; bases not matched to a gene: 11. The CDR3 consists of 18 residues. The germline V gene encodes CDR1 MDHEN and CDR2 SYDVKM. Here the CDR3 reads CASNLDRAGSSGANVLTF. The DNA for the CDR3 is TGTGCCAGCAACCTGGACAGGGCCGGAAGCTCTGGGGCCAACGTCCTGACTTTC.

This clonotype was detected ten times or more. This chain's CDR3 is CASEGLADEQYF. The CDR3 nucleotides are TGTGCCAGCGAGGGACTGGCTGACGAGCAGTACTTC. This chain uses TRBV3-1 with TRBJ2-7, with TRBD2 as a possible D gene (6 bases). The germline CDR1 and CDR2 sequences are LGHDT and YNNKEL (reference sequence). V lost 8 bases and J 5 bases, leaving 13 bases between the germline ends. The CDR3 is 12 residues long.

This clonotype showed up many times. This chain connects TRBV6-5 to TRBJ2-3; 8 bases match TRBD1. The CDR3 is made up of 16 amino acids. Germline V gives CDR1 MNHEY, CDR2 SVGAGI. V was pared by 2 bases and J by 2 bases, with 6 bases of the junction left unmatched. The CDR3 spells CASSYEAGGITDTQYF. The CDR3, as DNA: TGTGCCAGCAGTTACGAGGCAGGGGGCATCACAGATACGCAGTATTTT.

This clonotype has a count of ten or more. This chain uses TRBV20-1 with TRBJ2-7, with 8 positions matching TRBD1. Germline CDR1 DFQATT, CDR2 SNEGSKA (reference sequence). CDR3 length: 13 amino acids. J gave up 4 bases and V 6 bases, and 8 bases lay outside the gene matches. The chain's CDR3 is CSASGQEIYEQYF. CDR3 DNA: TGCAGTGCCTCGGGACAGGAAATATACGAGCAGTACTTC.

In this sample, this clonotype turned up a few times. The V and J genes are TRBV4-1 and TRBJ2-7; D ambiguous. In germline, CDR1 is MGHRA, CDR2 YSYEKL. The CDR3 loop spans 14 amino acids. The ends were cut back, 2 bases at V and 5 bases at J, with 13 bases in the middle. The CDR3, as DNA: TGCGCCAGCAGCCAATTGAAACTCGGAGACGAGCAGTACTTC. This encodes CASSQLKLGDEQYF.

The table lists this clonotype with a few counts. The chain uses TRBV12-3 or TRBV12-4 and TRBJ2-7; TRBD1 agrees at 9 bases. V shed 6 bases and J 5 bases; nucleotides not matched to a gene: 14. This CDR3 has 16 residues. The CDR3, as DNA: TGTGCCAGCAGCCAGAGGGCCGGGACAGGGTCACACGAGCAGTACTTC. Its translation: CASSQRAGTGSHEQYF.

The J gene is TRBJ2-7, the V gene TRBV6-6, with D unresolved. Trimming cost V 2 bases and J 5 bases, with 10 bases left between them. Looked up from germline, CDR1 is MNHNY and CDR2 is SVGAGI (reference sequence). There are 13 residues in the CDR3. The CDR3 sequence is CASSYLEVHEQYF. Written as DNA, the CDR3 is TGTGCCAGCAGTTACCTGGAAGTACACGAGCAGTACTTC.

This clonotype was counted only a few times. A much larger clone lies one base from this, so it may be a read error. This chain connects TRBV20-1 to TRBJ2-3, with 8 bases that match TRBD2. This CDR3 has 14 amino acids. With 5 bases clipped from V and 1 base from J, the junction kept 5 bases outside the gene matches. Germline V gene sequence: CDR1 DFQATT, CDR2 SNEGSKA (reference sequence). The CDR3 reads CSAVSGGGTDTQYF. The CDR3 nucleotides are TGCAGTGCTGTATCGGGAGGGGGCACAGATACGCAGTATTTT.

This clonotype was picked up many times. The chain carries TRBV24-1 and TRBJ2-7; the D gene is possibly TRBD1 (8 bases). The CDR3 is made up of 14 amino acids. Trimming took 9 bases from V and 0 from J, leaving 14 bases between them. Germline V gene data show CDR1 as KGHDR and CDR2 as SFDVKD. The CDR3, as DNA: TGTGCCACCCACAGGGGGGGGAGCTCCTACGAGCAGTACTTC. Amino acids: CATHRGGSSYEQYF.

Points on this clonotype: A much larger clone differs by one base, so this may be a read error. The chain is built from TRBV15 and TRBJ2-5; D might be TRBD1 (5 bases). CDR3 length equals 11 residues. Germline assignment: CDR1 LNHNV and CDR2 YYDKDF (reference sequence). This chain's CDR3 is CATRQQDTQYF. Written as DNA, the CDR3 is TGTGCCACCCGACAGCAAGATACCCAGTACTTC.

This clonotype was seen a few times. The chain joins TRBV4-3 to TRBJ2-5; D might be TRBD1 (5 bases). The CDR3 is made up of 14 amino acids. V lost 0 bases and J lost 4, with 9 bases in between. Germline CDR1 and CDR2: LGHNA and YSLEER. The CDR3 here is CASSQEGRGETQYF. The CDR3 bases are TGCGCCAGCAGCCAAGAAGGAAGGGGAGAGACCCAGTACTTC.

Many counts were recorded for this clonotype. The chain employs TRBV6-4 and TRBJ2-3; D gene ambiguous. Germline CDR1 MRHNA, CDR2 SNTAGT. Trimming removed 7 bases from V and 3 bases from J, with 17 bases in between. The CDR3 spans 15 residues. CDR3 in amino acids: CASITTGRFTDTQYF. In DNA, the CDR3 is TGTGCCAGCATTACCACGGGTCGTTTTACAGATACGCAGTATTTT.

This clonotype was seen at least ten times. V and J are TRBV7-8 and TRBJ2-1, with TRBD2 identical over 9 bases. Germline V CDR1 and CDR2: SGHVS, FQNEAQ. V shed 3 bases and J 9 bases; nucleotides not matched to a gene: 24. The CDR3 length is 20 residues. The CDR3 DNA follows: TGTGCCAGCAGCTTTGGTGGGCGGCGGGGGGGCCGGTTGGTTTACGGTGAGCAGTTCTTC. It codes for CASSFGGRRGGRLVYGEQFF.